These 3 T cell receptor beta chains originate from one sample sequenced in a study of T cells after yellow fever vaccination. TCRdb re-called the 5' RACE reads through MiXCR, storing one row per CDR3 protein. The table has some 400,000 distinct CDR3 sequences, approximately 6% seen once. The source material was PBMCs, sampled 5 days after the yellow fever booster vaccination. These receptors all stem from a man in his thirties or forties who received the YFV17D yellow fever vaccine.

This clonotype was observed a few times. The gene calls are TRBV7-2 and TRBJ2-3; D gene uncertain. This CDR3 region has 13 residues. In germline, CDR1 is SGHTA, CDR2 FQGNSA. V gave up 1 base and J gave up 6 bases, with 8 bases separating them. The CDR3 bases are TGTGCCAGCAGCTTAGGCAGTGGTGATACGCAGTATTTT. It encodes CASSLGSGDTQYF.

This clonotype has a count of ten or more. The chain uses TRBV27 and TRBJ2-5; 7 bases align to TRBD2. The trim removed 3 bases at V and 9 bases at J, leaving 10 bases unmatched. The CDR3 is 14 amino acids. Germline values: CDR1 MNHEY, CDR2 SMNVEV (reference sequence). CDR3 sequence reads: CASSFGGRATAQYF. CDR3 DNA sequence: TGTGCCAGCAGTTTTGGGGGGAGGGCCACGGCCCAGTACTTC.

The chain employs TRBV20-1 and TRBJ1-4; perhaps TRBD1 as D (6 bases). CDR1 and CDR2 (germline): DFQATT, SNEGSKA (reference sequence). Trimming left V 3 bases short and J 2 bases short, with 19 bases between. This CDR3 has 17 residues. The CDR3 sequence is CSASSGEGVRTNEKLFF. The CDR3 DNA follows: TGCAGTGCTAGTTCGGGGGAGGGGGTTCGGACTAATGAAAAACTGTTTTTT.